Listed here is a single T cell receptor (beta chain). Its antigen is unidentified. The V and J ends lost 2 bases and 1 base respectively, with 8 bases between them. Germline V lookup: CDR1 SGHVS, CDR2 FQNEAQ. This CDR3 is built from 14 residues. This record comes from a study of cytomegalovirus exposure and HLA in healthy donors. Overall study findings and caveats: HLA-A and HLA-B allele assignments for most subjects were reportedly predicted accurately using TCR beta sequences.

PCR involved 60 Vbeta and 13 Jbeta primers. In the study's own analysis: It was a later analysis that counted around 85 million unique TCR beta chains, of which some 10 million were shared. Clones were sequenced by immunoSEQ multiplex PCR, and TCRdb holds only the in-frame ones, with some missing. D and trimming come from the DNA, and the V and J calls and clone size come from that table. The data contain 110,000 to 150,000 clones, 9.7% of them singletons. Sequenced material: PBMCs. The rearrangement links TRBV7-8 to TRBJ2-5, with D unresolved. The sequence was obtained from a man aged 50 or older in good health and CMV-seronegative. CDR3 sequence reads: CASSLKLPQETQYF. Written as DNA, the CDR3 is TGTGCCAGCAGCTTAAAACTACCCCAAGAGACCCAGTACTTC. The full variable domain, with the rest looked up from reference TRBV7-8 and TRBJ2-5, is GAGVSQSPRYKVAKRGQDVALRCDPISGHVSLFWYQQALGQGPEFLTYFQNEAQLDKSGLPSDRFFAERPEGSVSTLKIQRTQQEDSAVYLCASSLKLPQETQYFGPGTRLLVL.